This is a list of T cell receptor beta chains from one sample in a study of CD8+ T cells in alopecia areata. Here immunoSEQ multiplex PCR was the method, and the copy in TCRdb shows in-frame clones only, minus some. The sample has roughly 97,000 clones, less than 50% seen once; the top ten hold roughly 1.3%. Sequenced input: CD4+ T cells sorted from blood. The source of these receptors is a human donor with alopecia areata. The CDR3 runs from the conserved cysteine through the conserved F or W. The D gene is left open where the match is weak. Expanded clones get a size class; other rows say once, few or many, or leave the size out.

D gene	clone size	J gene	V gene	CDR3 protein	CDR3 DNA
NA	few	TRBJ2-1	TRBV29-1	CSVGVSNEQFF	TGCAGCGTTGGGGTCAGCAATGAGCAGTTCTTC
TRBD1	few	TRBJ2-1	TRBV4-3	CASSQDTRQGNVHEQFF	TGCGCCAGCAGCCAAGACACAAGACAGGGTAATGTCCATGAGCAGTTCTTC
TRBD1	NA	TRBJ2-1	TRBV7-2	CASSSWDSTVTEQFF	TGTGCCAGCAGCTCCTGGGACAGTACGGTGACTGAGCAGTTCTTC
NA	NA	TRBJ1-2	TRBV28	CASSVLGRNYTF	TGTGCCAGCAGTGTTCTAGGACGGAACTACACCTTC
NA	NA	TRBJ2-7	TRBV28	CASSSPPVHEQYF	TGTGCCAGCAGTTCCCCCCCCGTCCACGAGCAGTACTTC
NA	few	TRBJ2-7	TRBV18	CASSPSSGIRYEQYF	TGTGCCAGCTCACCTTCTTCAGGCATCCGTTACGAGCAGTACTTC
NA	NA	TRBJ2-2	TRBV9	CASSVARVMNTGELFF	TGTGCCAGCAGCGTAGCTCGGGTTATGAACACCGGGGAGCTGTTTTTT
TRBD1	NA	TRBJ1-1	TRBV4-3	CASSRQGNTEAFF	TGCGCCAGCAGTCGACAGGGGAACACTGAAGCTTTCTTT
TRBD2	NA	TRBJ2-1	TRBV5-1	CASSSDTSGRKWNEQFF	TGCGCCAGCAGCTCCGACACCAGCGGGAGAAAGTGGAATGAGCAGTTCTTC
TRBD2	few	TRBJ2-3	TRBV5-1	CASSFFSGGSTDTQYF	TGCGCCAGCAGCTTCTTTTCGGGAGGGAGCACAGATACGCAGTATTTT
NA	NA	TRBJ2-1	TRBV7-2	CASSWLTGNEQFF	TGTGCCAGCAGCTGGCTAACAGGGAATGAGCAGTTCTTC
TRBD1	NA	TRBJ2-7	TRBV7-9	CASSYTGAYEQYF	TGTGCCAGCAGCTATACAGGGGCCTACGAGCAGTACTTC
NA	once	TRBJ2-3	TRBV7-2	CASSPESGDTQYF	TGTGCCAGCAGCCCTGAGTCAGGAGATACGCAGTATTTT
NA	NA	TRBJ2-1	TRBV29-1	CSVVGGAPAYNEQFF	TGCAGCGTTGTTGGGGGGGCCCCTGCTTACAATGAGCAGTTCTTC
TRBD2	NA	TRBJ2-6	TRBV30	CAWSVRGGRATSGANVLTF	TGTGCCTGGAGTGTACGGGGGGGCAGGGCAACCTCTGGGGCCAACGTCCTGACTTTC
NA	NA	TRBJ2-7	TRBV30	CAWSATTGRLGYEQYF	TGTGCCTGGAGTGCTACGACAGGGAGGTTGGGGTACGAGCAGTACTTC
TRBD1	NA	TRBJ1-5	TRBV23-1	CASSQSITGGNQPQHF	TGCGCCAGCAGTCAATCGATAACAGGGGGCAATCAGCCCCAGCATTTT
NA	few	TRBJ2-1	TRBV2	CASSDGTFSYNEQFF	TGTGCCAGCAGTGATGGAACTTTCTCCTACAATGAGCAGTTCTTC
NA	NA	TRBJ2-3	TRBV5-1	CASSRKYEGTDTQYF	TGCGCCAGCAGCCGAAAGTACGAGGGCACAGATACGCAGTATTTT
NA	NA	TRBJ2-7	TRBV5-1	CASRELETGPSYEQYF	TGCGCCAGCAGAGAGCTCGAGACAGGTCCCTCCTACGAGCAGTACTTC
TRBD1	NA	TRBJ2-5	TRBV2	CASSWTGGQETQYF	TGTGCCAGCAGCTGGACAGGGGGCCAAGAGACCCAGTACTTC
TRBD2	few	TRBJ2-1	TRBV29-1	CSAQALRTSGYNEQFF	TGCAGCGCCCAGGCGTTGCGGACTAGCGGATACAATGAGCAGTTCTTC
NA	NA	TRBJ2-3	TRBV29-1	CSVAPAGNTDTQYF	TGCAGCGTTGCCCCGGCAGGGAACACAGATACGCAGTATTTT
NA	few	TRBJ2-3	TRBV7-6	CASSLPTGDTQYF	TGTGCCAGCAGCTTACCCACAGGGGATACGCAGTATTTT
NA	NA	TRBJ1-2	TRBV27	CASSLLHGYGYTF	TGTGCCAGCAGTTTATTACACGGCTATGGCTACACCTTC
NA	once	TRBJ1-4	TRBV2	CASSRGQHATNEKLFF	TGTGCCAGCAGCCGCGGACAGCATGCAACTAATGAAAAACTGTTTTTT
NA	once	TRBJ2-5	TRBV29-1	CSGIGLPKETQYF	TGCAGCGGCATCGGACTTCCAAAAGAGACCCAGTACTTC
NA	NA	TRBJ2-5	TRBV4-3	CASSHPGETQYF	TGCGCCAGCAGCCACCCGGGGGAGACCCAGTACTTC
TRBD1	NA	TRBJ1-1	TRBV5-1	CASSWPGQGITEAFF	TGCGCCAGCAGCTGGCCGGGACAGGGGATCACTGAAGCTTTCTTT
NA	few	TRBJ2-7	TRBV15	CATSRDRTILEQYF	TGTGCCACCAGCAGAGACCGGACAATACTCGAGCAGTACTTC
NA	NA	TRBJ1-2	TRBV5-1	CASSLGSNYGYTF	TGCGCCAGCAGCTTGGGGTCAAACTATGGCTACACCTTC
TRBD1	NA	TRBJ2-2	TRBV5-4	CASSPRTGGRTGELFF	TGTGCCAGCAGCCCTAGGACAGGGGGCCGGACCGGGGAGCTGTTTTTT
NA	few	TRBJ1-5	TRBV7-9	CASTKNQPQHF	TGTGCCAGCACCAAGAATCAGCCCCAGCATTTT
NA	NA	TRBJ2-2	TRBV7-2	CASSLPSTAGMNTGELFF	TGTGCCAGCAGCTTACCGTCTACAGCGGGTATGAACACCGGGGAGCTGTTTTTT
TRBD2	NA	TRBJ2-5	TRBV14	CASSSGLASGTQYF	TGTGCCAGCAGCTCTGGACTAGCGAGTGGGACCCAGTACTTC
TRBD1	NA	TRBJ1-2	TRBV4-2	CASSPSGTGGSYGYTF	TGTGCCAGCAGCCCGTCCGGGACAGGGGGCTCCTATGGCTACACCTTC
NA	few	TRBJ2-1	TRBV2	CASRGTSLPSDEQFF	TGTGCCAGCAGGGGAACTAGTTTGCCCTCCGATGAGCAGTTCTTC
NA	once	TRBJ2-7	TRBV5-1	CASSLGYRHPTGEQYF	TGCGCCAGCAGCTTGGGTTACCGGCACCCCACGGGAGAGCAGTACTTC
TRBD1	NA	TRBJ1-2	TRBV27	CASSSGQGAGYTF	TGTGCCAGCAGTTCCGGACAGGGGGCCGGCTACACCTTC
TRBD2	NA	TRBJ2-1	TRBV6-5	CASSQNGVAGGEQFF	TGTGCCAGCAGCCAGAATGGGGTTGCGGGGGGTGAGCAGTTCTTC
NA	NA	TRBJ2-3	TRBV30	CAWSVGGVTDTQYF	TGTGCCTGGAGTGTTGGGGGAGTCACAGATACGCAGTATTTT
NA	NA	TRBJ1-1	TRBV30	CAIGEGPHTEAFF	TGTGCCATCGGAGAGGGCCCTCACACTGAAGCTTTCTTT
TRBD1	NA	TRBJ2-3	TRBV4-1	CASSNRDRETDTQYF	TGCGCCAGCAGCAACCGGGACAGGGAAACAGATACGCAGTATTTT
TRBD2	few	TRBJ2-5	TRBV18	CASSPPAGGETQYF	TGTGCCAGCTCACCACCAGCGGGGGGAGAGACCCAGTACTTC
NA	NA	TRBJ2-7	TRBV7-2	CASSLAPIQTYEQYF	TGTGCCAGCAGCTTAGCCCCGATTCAGACCTACGAGCAGTACTTC
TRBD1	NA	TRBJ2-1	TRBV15	CATSRGRGTGGFVEQFF	TGTGCCACCAGCAGGGGTCGAGGGACAGGGGGCTTTGTTGAGCAGTTCTTC
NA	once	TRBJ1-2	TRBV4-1	CASSQAKGNYGYTF	TGCGCCAGCAGCCAAGCTAAGGGGAACTATGGCTACACCTTC
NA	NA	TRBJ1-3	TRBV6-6	CASSYSHGNTIYF	TGTGCCAGCAGTTACTCGCATGGAAACACCATATATTTT
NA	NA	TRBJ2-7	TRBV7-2	CASSLARGPYEQYF	TGTGCCAGCAGCTTGGCGCGGGGACCCTACGAGCAGTACTTC
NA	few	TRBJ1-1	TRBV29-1	CSAGWGRLVAFF	TGCAGCGCCGGCTGGGGGCGCTTGGTGGCTTTCTTT
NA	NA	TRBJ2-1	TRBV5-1	CASSLTSNEQFF	TGCGCCAGCAGCTTGACAAGCAATGAGCAGTTCTTC
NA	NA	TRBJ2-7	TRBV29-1	CSVRVGLRGEQYF	TGCAGCGTAAGAGTCGGGTTGCGCGGCGAGCAGTACTTC
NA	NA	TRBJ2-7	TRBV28	CASSGNTRSDYEQYF	TGTGCCAGCAGTGGCAACACTAGGAGTGACTACGAGCAGTACTTC
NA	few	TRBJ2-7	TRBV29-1	CSVGTFSYEQYF	TGCAGCGTGGGCACCTTCTCCTACGAGCAGTACTTC
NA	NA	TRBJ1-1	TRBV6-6	CASRYRGTEAFF	TGTGCCAGCAGATACAGAGGCACTGAAGCTTTCTTT